This TCR beta chain was captured in a study of blood T cell repertoires in COVID-19. TCRdb keeps only in-frame clones here, not all; method: immunoSEQ multiplex PCR. The sample holds some 200,000 clones; around 73% are singletons and the top ten take 17%. Those enrolled, adults aged roughly 18 to 90 years, came from 20 to 25 US areas. The CDR3 runs to 11 residues. Between the trimmed V and J ends, which lost 6 bases and 7 bases, there was a span of 9 bases. Germline V gene sequence: CDR1 DFQATT, CDR2 SNEGSKA (reference sequence). This chain uses TRBV20-1 with TRBJ1-4, with D tentatively TRBD1 (5 bases). This TCR came from a woman in her forties or fifties who had recovered from COVID-19. The sample consisted of PBMCs or T cells enriched from blood (not recorded which). The CDR3 is CSARVGEKLFF. The DNA of the CDR3 is TGCAGTGCCAGGGTGGGTGAAAAACTGTTTTTT.